This TCR beta chain was obtained from a study of regulatory and conventional T cells in RAG deficiency. Points from the study as a whole: Sorted Omenn CD25-high CD127-low cells may not be bona fide Tregs. Patient subsets had shorter CDR3s; Omenn Treg-Tconv overlap exceeded 90%. Control T-cell subsets had markedly higher Shannon entropy and lower Simpson indices than RAG-deficient patients.

CDR3 length equals 14 residues. Germline V gives CDR1 GTSNPN, CDR2 SVGIG (reference sequence). The V gene end was trimmed by 4 bases and the J gene end by 6 bases; junction bases not matched to a gene: 8. Sequencing was performed with immunoSEQ multiplex PCR; in TCRdb, only in-frame clones are kept and a portion is missing. In the table there are tens of thousands of clones, approximately 89% of which are singletons. Concerning this clone itself: The target antigen is unknown.

The same data also contributed to another study, on regulatory T cells. That work adds: Amplification used 52 TRBV primers and 13 TRBJ primers.

This receptor was taken from a human donor in good health. This chain connects TRBV30 to TRBJ2-7; the match to TRBD2 covers 11 bases. Sequenced material: CD8+ T cells sorted from blood. The CDR3 DNA sequence: TGTGCCTGGACCGTAGCGGGGGGGTTTTCCGAGCAGTACTTC. This codes for CAWTVAGGFSEQYF.